A selection of T cell receptor beta chains follows, all from one sample in a study of human T cells and chemical hapten exposure. TCRdb recomputed calls from the RACE reads with MiXCR, one row per CDR3 protein. The table lists roughly 200,000 distinct CDR3 sequences, around 20% of them singletons. Sequencing used whole blood, obtained in connection with sensitization to the hapten diphenylcyclopropenone (DPC). The receptors originated from a woman aged 45-59 years with alopecia areata. Some clones in this sample may be carry-over from other donors' samples. CDR3s leave out the opening cysteine and the closing phenylalanine or tryptophan. Each record gives: V gene, CDR3 length, J gene, CDR3 protein.

>TRBV3-1|11|TRBJ2-5
ASSLGGLETQY
>TRBV6-6|15|TRBJ2-3
ASSGDRGPVGTDTQY
>TRBV20-1|11|TRBJ1-3
SASRRGENTIY
>TRBV10-2|12|TRBJ2-2
ASKGLAITGELF
>TRBV20-1|14|TRBJ2-1
SATPPLAGADNEQF
>TRBV20-1|15|TRBJ2-7
SASHVGSAGVGREQY
>TRBV3-1|14|TRBJ2-1
ASSRVLQGGFNEQF
>TRBV29-1|11|TRBJ2-7
SVDGPRAYEQY
>TRBV29-1|10|TRBJ1-1
SAVTVNTEAF
>TRBV6-5|9|TRBJ2-4
ASSEAGIQY
>TRBV29-1|12|TRBJ2-7
SVQSGGAPYEQY
>TRBV2|14|TRBJ1-2
ASSEVGRAGGYGYT
>TRBV20-1|16|TRBJ2-4
SASRSSTSAGGRNIQY
>TRBV11-2|12|TRBJ2-1
ASSISGYYNEQF
>TRBV20-1|11|TRBJ1-1
SGGWTGDTEAF
>TRBV3-1|14|TRBJ2-3
ASSQLQTGSTDTQY
>TRBV5-6|10|TRBJ2-5
ASSSWSETQY
>TRBV20-1|12|TRBJ2-1
SASTSGSWNEQF
>TRBV7-8|13|TRBJ2-7
ASSSTWDSSYEQY
>TRBV6-5|11|TRBJ1-1
ASRSPVNTEAF
>TRBV5-6|11|TRBJ1-1
ASSLRTDTEAF
>TRBV12-3/TRBV12-4|12|TRBJ2-5
ASSSSGRGETQY
>TRBV20-1|12|TRBJ2-7
SARDYRREGEQY
>TRBV7-6|9|TRBJ2-1
ATRSVNEQF
>TRBV20-1|13|TRBJ2-7
SARDSGTGPYEQY
>TRBV12-3/TRBV12-4|13|TRBJ2-5
ASLLAGGPLQTQY
>TRBV3-1|15|TRBJ2-1
ASSPSPSSGRDNEQF
>TRBV29-1|11|TRBJ1-1
SVKAGMNTEAF
>TRBV5-1|16|TRBJ2-1
ASSLVGQGSGPHSAQF
>TRBV25-1|11|TRBJ2-7
ASSSIAGDEQY
>TRBV29-1|13|TRBJ1-1
SVEDRTGGTTEAF
>TRBV20-1|12|TRBJ2-4
SARDSGAKNIQY
>TRBV10-3|12|TRBJ2-2
AISEDRNTGELF
>TRBV20-1|12|TRBJ2-3
SASREGRRDTQY
>TRBV4-1|14|TRBJ2-1
ASSQDLRGGLDEQF
>TRBV5-6|14|TRBJ2-3
ASSGTGTPAGDTQY
>TRBV11-2|15|TRBJ2-2
ASSLKASGRGTGELF
>TRBV20-1|11|TRBJ2-1
SAVLAGVNEQF
>TRBV5-5|14|TRBJ2-7
ASSFLDLTLSYEQY
>TRBV5-1|13|TRBJ2-5
ASSLWGTHQETQY
>TRBV29-1|10|TRBJ2-7
SVVRETYEQY
>TRBV29-1|13|TRBJ2-1
SVPGGSSSYNEQF
>TRBV5-5|13|TRBJ1-4
ASSLDDYYNEKLF
>TRBV29-1|11|TRBJ2-4
SVAGTDVGIQY
>TRBV12-3/TRBV12-4|10|TRBJ2-7
ASSTPSYEQY